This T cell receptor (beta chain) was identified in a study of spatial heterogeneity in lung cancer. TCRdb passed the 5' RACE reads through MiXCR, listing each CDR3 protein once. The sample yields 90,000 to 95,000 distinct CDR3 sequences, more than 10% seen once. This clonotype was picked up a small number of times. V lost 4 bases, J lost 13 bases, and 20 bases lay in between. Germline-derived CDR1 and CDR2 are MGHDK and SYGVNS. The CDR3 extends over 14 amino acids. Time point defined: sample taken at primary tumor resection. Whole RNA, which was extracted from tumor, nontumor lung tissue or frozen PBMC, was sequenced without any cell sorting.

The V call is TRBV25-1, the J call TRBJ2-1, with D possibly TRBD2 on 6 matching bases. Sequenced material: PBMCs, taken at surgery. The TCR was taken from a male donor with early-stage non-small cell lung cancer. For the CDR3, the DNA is TGTGCCAGCAGTGCCGACCTGGGAGGTTCTGTTCAGTTCTTC. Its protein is CASSADLGGSVQFF.